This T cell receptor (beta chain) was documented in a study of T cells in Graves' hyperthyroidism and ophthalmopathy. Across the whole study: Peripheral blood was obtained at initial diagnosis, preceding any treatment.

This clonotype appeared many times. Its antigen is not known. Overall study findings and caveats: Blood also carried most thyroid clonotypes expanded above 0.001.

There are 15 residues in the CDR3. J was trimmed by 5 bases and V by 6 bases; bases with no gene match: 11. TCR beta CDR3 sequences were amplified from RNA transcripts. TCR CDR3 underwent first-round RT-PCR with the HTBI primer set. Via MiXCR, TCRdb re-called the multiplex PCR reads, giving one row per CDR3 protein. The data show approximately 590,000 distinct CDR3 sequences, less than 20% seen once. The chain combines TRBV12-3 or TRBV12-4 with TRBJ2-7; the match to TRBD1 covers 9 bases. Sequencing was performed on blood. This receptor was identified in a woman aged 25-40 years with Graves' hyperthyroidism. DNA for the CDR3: TGTGCCAGCAGCGCAACCGGGACAGGGTCCCACGAGCAGTACTTC. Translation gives CASSATGTGSHEQYF.